Below, 27 T cell receptor beta chains from the same sample are listed, as sequenced in a study of T cell clonality in common variable immunodeficiency. Method: immunoSEQ multiplex PCR; TCRdb's copy keeps in-frame clones and lacks some. Singletons are absent from the sample, which has 14,000 or so clones. These receptors' targets are unknown. Study-wide findings and caveats: Reportedly, TCR beta sequences from common variable immunodeficiency showed fewer deletions and N-nucleotide insertions.

Material for sequencing was peripheral blood mononuclear cells. The origin of the receptors is a human donor with common variable immunodeficiency.

With respect to this clone: The CDR3 end falls 3 residues outside the read, so it is completed with the germline J gene. The chain links TRBV19 to TRBJ1-2, with 8 bases matching TRBD1. After removal of 6 bases from V and 5 bases from J, the junction contained 20 bases not matched to a gene. CDR1 and CDR2 from the germline V gene are LNHDA and SQIVND (reference sequence). CDR3 length: 18 residues. The CDR3 loop reads CASSSLPGQGRSGYGYTF. Partial CDR3 DNA: TGTGCCAGTAGCAGCCTCCCCGGACAGGGAAGGTCGGGATATGGC. The full variable domain, completed using reference TRBV19 and TRBJ1-2, is DGGITQSPKYLFRKEGQNVTLSCEQNLNHDAMYWYRQDPGQGLRLIYYSQIVNDFQKGDIAEGYSVSREKKESFPLTVTSAQKNPTAFYLCASSSLPGQGRSGYGYTFGSGTRLTVV.

This clone was detected only a few times. The read ends 3 residues early relative to the CDR3; the germline J gene fills the gap. The chain couples TRBV18 to TRBJ1-1; weak D call: TRBD1 (5 bases). Germline V lookup: CDR1 KGHSH, CDR2 LQKENI. V lost 3 bases, J lost 1 base, and 6 bases lay in between. The CDR3 has 13 amino acids. CDR3 bases read: TGTGCCAGCTCACCGGGGGGGAACACTGAA. Residues: CASSPGGNTE. Given in full, the CDR3 is CASSPGGNTEAFF.

This clone was found many times. The read ends 3 residues shy of where the CDR3 ends; the end is completed using the germline J gene. The chain recombines TRBV5-5 with TRBJ1-6, with D maybe TRBD1 (5 bases). V was trimmed by 0 bases and J by 9 bases, leaving 13 bases between them. The CDR3 sequence is 15 residues long. Germline loops: CDR1 SGHKS, CDR2 YYEKEE (reference sequence). CDR3 in amino acids: CASSLGQGLGSPLHF. The sequenced CDR3 bases are TGTGCCAGCAGCTTGGGTCAGGGTCTAGGTTCACCC. The complete variable domain, with remaining parts taken from reference TRBV5-5 and TRBJ1-6, reads DAGVTQSPTHLIKTRGQQVTLRCSPISGHKSVSWYQQVLGQGPQFIFQYYEKEERGRGNFPDRFSARQFPNYSSELNVNALLLGDSALYLCASSLGQGLGSPLHFGNGTRLTVT.

Note on this clone: The CDR3 extends 3 residues past the end of the read, so its final part is completed from the germline J gene. This chain connects TRBV7-2 to TRBJ2-1; the D is unclear. CDR3 length: 12 amino acids. Germline CDR1 is SGHTA and CDR2 is FQGNSA. V lost 6 bases and J 6 bases, leaving 9 bases between the germline ends. The sequenced CDR3 bases are TGTGCCAGCAGTTTTACTCGCAATGAG. Protein product: CASSFTRNE. The complete CDR3 reads CASSFTRNEQFF.

In this sample, this clone turned up many times. The read finishes 3 residues shy of the CDR3 end, and the germline J gene is used to complete it. The rearrangement joins TRBV30 to TRBJ1-2, with TRBD1 as a possible D gene (5 bases). Trimming removed 2 bases at V and 1 base at J, with 20 bases between. Germline CDR1 is GTSNPN and CDR2 is SVGIG (reference sequence). The CDR3 has 17 amino acids. The CDR3 sequence is CAWSPGLRREYNYGYTF. The covered CDR3 bases are TGTGCCTGGAGTCCGGGACTCCGGAGAGAATATAACTATGGC.

The sample holds a few counts of this clone. The read ends 3 residues early relative to the CDR3; the germline J gene fills the gap. The genes are TRBV5-5 and TRBJ2-5; D perhaps matches TRBD1 (6 bases). V was cut by 1 base and J by 5 bases, with 15 bases left in between. CDR3 size: 15 residues. Germline lookup yields CDR1 SGHKS and CDR2 YYEKEE (reference sequence). CDR3 sequence: CASSLSHTGQETQYF. CDR3 bases read: TGTGCCAGCAGCTTGAGTCACACAGGGCAGGAGACC.

About this clone itself: The read ends 3 residues before the CDR3 terminus; that terminus is restored from the germline J gene. The rearrangement uses TRBV5-8 and TRBJ1-2; D remains unclear. V was pared by 4 bases and J by 4 bases, with 11 bases between. This CDR3 has 13 amino acids. Germline loops: CDR1 SGHTS, CDR2 YDEGEE. The part of the CDR3 DNA that was read is TGTGCCAGCAGCCAAGGGCACCTCTATGGC. Its translation is CASSQGHLYG. The whole CDR3 is CASSQGHLYGYTF.

This clone was observed a few times. The missing CDR3 end, 3 residues past where the read stops, is filled in from the germline J gene. The V and J genes are TRBV7-9 and TRBJ1-1; 7 bases are shared with TRBD1. Per germline, CDR1 SEHNR and CDR2 FQNEAQ (reference sequence). V shed 1 base, J shed 7 bases, and the junction held 6 bases outside the gene matches. The CDR3 is 14 residues long. CDR3 loop: CASSLDRGRNEAFF. The DNA read from the CDR3 is TGTGCCAGCAGCTTAGATAGGGGGCGGAATGAA.

Regarding this clone: The CDR3 goes on 3 residues after the read ends, and that part is filled in from the germline J gene. The chain is built from TRBV7-9 and TRBJ1-1, with 10 bases fitting TRBD1. V trimming: 10 bases; J trimming: 2 bases; junction bases outside the gene matches: 4. The CDR3 totals 13 residues. The germline CDR1 and CDR2 sequences are SEHNR and FQNEAQ (reference sequence). The CDR3 bases that were read are TGTGCCACCATGACAGGGGGCAACACTGAA. Translating gives CATMTGGNTE. The full CDR3 is CATMTGGNTEAFF.

This clone has a handful of counts. The read is 3 residues too short to cover the CDR3 end, so that end is filled in from the germline J gene. The chain recombines TRBV7-3 with TRBJ1-2; maybe TRBD1 (6 bases). Germline V gives CDR1 SGHTA, CDR2 FQGTGA. V was pared by 0 bases and J by 1 base, with 9 bases between. The CDR3 has 15 amino acids. The covered CDR3 bases are TGTGCCAGCAGCTTAACCGGACAGAGTAACTATGGC. This sequence encodes CASSLTGQSNYG. The CDR3 reads in full as CASSLTGQSNYGYTF.

The part of the CDR3 DNA that was read is TGTGCCAGCAGGGAGATGACAGGGGTGTACGAG. It is translated as CASREMTGVYE. The entire CDR3 protein is CASREMTGVYEQYF. This chain connects TRBV2 to TRBJ2-7, with 8 bases fitting TRBD1. The CDR3 extends 3 residues past the end of the read, so its final part is completed from the germline J gene. The J segment lost 4 bases and the V segment lost 6 bases, leaving 8 bases of the junction unmatched. The CDR3 is made up of 14 amino acids. From germline, CDR1 is SNHLY and CDR2 FYNNEI.

On this clone itself: The read falls 3 residues short of the CDR3 end, and the missing part is taken from the germline J gene. This chain uses TRBV18 with TRBJ1-1; 8 nucleotides agree with TRBD1. V lost 3 bases, J lost 1 base, and 4 bases stayed unmatched. The CDR3 spans 15 residues. The V gene's germline CDR1 is KGHSH and CDR2 LQKENI. The DNA read from the CDR3 is TGTGCCAGCTCACCGGGACAGGAGGGGAACACTGAA. Protein product: CASSPGQEGNTE. The full CDR3 sequence reads CASSPGQEGNTEAFF.

This clone qualifies as medium-sized. The missing CDR3 end, 3 residues past where the read stops, is filled in from the germline J gene. The chain uses TRBV5-1 and TRBJ2-3, with 7 bases aligning to TRBD1. Trimming cost V 4 bases and J 0 bases; bases outside gene matches: 5. Germline CDR1 reads SGHRS; CDR2 reads YFSETQ. There are 15 residues in the CDR3. The sequenced part of the CDR3 DNA is TGCGCCAGCAGCCTTCGACAGGGTAGCACAGATACG. It translates to CASSLRQGSTDT. The full CDR3 sequence reads CASSLRQGSTDTQYF.

This clone showed up just a few times. From the germline J gene comes the end of the CDR3, since the read stops 3 residues before it. This chain joins TRBV6-2 or TRBV6-3 and TRBJ2-3; the D gene is possibly TRBD1 (5 bases). Germline CDR1 reads MNHEY; CDR2 reads SVGEGT. Trimming took 4 bases from V and 2 from J, leaving 13 bases between them. The CDR3 is 15 residues long. CDR3 DNA, as far as it was read: TGTGCCAGCAGTTCCTCCGACAGATACACAGATACG. It codes for CASSSSDRYTDT. The complete CDR3 reads CASSSSDRYTDTQYF.

This clone has more than one count but fewer than ten. The read stops 3 residues short of the end of the CDR3; the missing end is completed from the germline J gene. V is TRBV6-1 and J is TRBJ2-1; D remains ambiguous. The V gene lost 2 bases and the J gene lost 3 bases, with 11 bases spanning the gap. The CDR3 sequence is 15 residues long. Per germline, CDR1 MNHNS and CDR2 SASEGT. The CDR3 sequence: CASSEQGSSYNEQFF. CDR3 bases read: TGTGCCAGCAGTGAACAAGGGTCCAGCTACAATGAG.

This clone was counted a few times. The covered CDR3 bases are TGTGCCAGCTCACCCCCTAGCGGGGGCCCCCACTACAATGAG. Translated, it gives CASSPPSGGPHYNE. The complete CDR3 sequence is CASSPPSGGPHYNEQFF. The chain couples TRBV18 to TRBJ2-1; 10 positions agree with TRBD2. The read halts 3 residues ahead of the CDR3 end, with the missing end drawn from the germline J gene. The CDR3 runs to 17 residues. With 3 bases clipped from V and 3 bases from J, the junction kept 8 bases outside the gene matches. Germline V CDR1 and CDR2: KGHSH, LQKENI.

Concerning this clone itself: The read ends 3 residues early relative to the CDR3; the germline J gene fills the gap. This chain joins TRBV7-8 and TRBJ2-1; TRBD1 matches at 12 bases. V was pared by 3 bases and J by 8 bases, with 2 bases of the junction left unmatched. The CDR3 loop spans 14 amino acids. CDR1 and CDR2 (germline): SGHVS, FQNEAQ. CDR3 region: CASSLGTGGDEQFF. The CDR3 DNA, read in part, is TGTGCCAGCAGCTTGGGGACAGGGGGCGATGAG.

This clone was found a few times. The read ends 3 residues shy of where the CDR3 ends; the end is completed using the germline J gene. The sample has other DNA sequences that encode this CDR3 too. The chain recombines TRBV11-2 with TRBJ2-5; possibly TRBD1 for D (5 bases). V gave up 5 bases and J gave up 3 bases, with 10 bases separating them. The germline CDR1 and CDR2 sequences are SGHAT and FQNNGV. The CDR3 is made up of 13 amino acids. CDR3 protein: CASSLQGKETQYF. The sequenced CDR3 bases are TGTGCCAGCAGCCTGCAGGGTAAAGAGACC.

This clone was detected a few times. The CDR3 here is CASSSDRGLDTQYF. CDR3 DNA, as far as it was read: TGTGCCAGCTCATCTGACAGGGGGCTGGATACG. The rearrangement uses TRBV18 and TRBJ2-3; 10 bases map to TRBD1. The sequence runs out 3 residues before the end of the CDR3; the remainder is reconstructed from the germline J gene. The CDR3 consists of 14 residues. Germline V gene lookup returns CDR1 KGHSH and CDR2 LQKENI. Losses at the gene ends were 5 bases for V and 6 bases for J; bases not matched to a gene: 5.

A remark on this clone: The sequenced fragment ends 3 residues before the CDR3 boundary, so the rest is inferred from the germline J gene. This chain links TRBV7-9 with TRBJ1-3; tentative D call: TRBD1 (6 bases). The CDR3 has 15 residues. V was trimmed by 5 bases and J by 2 bases, leaving 13 bases between them. The germline CDR1 and CDR2 sequences are SEHNR and FQNEAQ (reference sequence). The CDR3 protein is CASSTGGTTGNTIYF. The covered CDR3 bases are TGTGCCAGCAGCACGGGGGGCACAACTGGAAACACC.

The table lists this clone with a few counts. The read terminates 3 residues before the CDR3 end, so the remaining end is supplied by the germline J gene. Other DNA sequences from this sample encode an identical CDR3 as well. This chain joins TRBV2 and TRBJ2-7; 9 bases fit TRBD1. Germline assignment: CDR1 SNHLY and CDR2 FYNNEI. V gave up 8 bases and J gave up 2 bases; unmatched junction bases: 4. The CDR3 has 13 residues. The CDR3 reads CASRTGVPYEQYF. Partial CDR3 DNA: TGTGCCAGCCGGACAGGGGTTCCCTACGAG. The variable domain in full, with the rest retrieved from reference TRBV2 and TRBJ2-7, is EPEVTQTPSHQVTQMGQEVILRCVPISNHLYFYWYRQILGQKVEFLVSFYNNEISEKSEIFDDQFSVERPDGSNFTLKIRSTKLEDSAMYFCASRTGVPYEQYFGPGTRLTVT.

This clone was detected a few times. The CDR3 extends 3 residues past the end of the read, so its final part is completed from the germline J gene. The V and J genes are TRBV7-9 and TRBJ1-2, with 9 bases fitting TRBD1. The junction had 5 bases not matched to a gene; V was cut back by 10 bases and J by 5 bases. CDR1 and CDR2 from the germline V gene are SEHNR and FQNEAQ (reference sequence). This CDR3 is 12 amino acids long. CDR3 bases read: TGTGCCACCTGGGGACAGGGATATGGC. Its protein product is CATWGQGYG. The whole CDR3 protein reads CATWGQGYGYTF.

To note about this clone: The read ends 3 residues before the CDR3 terminus; that terminus is restored from the germline J gene. The rearrangement joins TRBV6-2 or TRBV6-3 to TRBJ2-1, with 7 bases identical to TRBD2. Unmatched junction bases numbered 13, after V lost 6 bases and J lost 8 bases. The CDR3 is 15 amino acids. From germline, CDR1 is MNHEY and CDR2 SVGEGT. Partial CDR3 DNA: TGTGCCAGCAGGGGGGGGACTACCGTCTGGGATGAG. This encodes CASRGGTTVWDE. The whole CDR3 protein is CASRGGTTVWDEQFF.

About this clone itself: Coverage ceases 3 residues before the CDR3 finishes, and the germline J gene fills in the end. The rearrangement links TRBV7-9 to TRBJ2-7, with D possibly TRBD2 on 6 matching bases. V was clipped by 0 bases and J by 3 bases, with 9 bases between them. CDR3 length: 14 amino acids. Germline values: CDR1 SEHNR, CDR2 FQNEAQ (reference sequence). The DNA read from the CDR3 is TGTGCCAGCAGCTTAGCGGGACTGGACTACGAG. Protein sequence: CASSLAGLDYE. The CDR3 in its entirety is CASSLAGLDYEQYF.

This clone has ten or more counts. With the read ending 3 residues before the CDR3 end, the germline J gene is used to fill in that end. The chain links TRBV7-8 to TRBJ1-1, with D unclear. Trimming took off 1 base at V and 6 bases at J, with 9 bases between the two ends. CDR1 is SGHVS, CDR2 FQNEAQ, per germline. This CDR3 has 13 amino acids. The CDR3 region is CASSLGYYSEAFF. CDR3 bases read: TGTGCCAGCAGCTTAGGTTATTATTCTGAA.

As concerns this clone: Coverage ceases 3 residues before the CDR3 finishes, and the germline J gene fills in the end. The J gene is TRBJ2-1, the V gene TRBV7-3; possible D gene TRBD1, 7 bases. Trimming cost V 5 bases and J 4 bases, with 12 bases left between them. CDR1 and CDR2 (germline): SGHTA, FQGTGA. The CDR3 totals 14 residues. The covered CDR3 bases are TGTGCCAGCAGCGCGGGACAGAAGTACAATGAG. This gives the protein CASSAGQKYNE. The whole CDR3 sequence reads CASSAGQKYNEQFF. The full variable domain, completed using reference TRBV7-3 and TRBJ2-1, is GAGVSQTPSNKVTEKGKYVELRCDPISGHTALYWYRQSLGQGPEFLIYFQGTGAADDSGLPNDRFFAVRPEGSVSTLKIQRTERGDSAVYLCASSAGQKYNEQFFGPGTRLTVL.

This clone was seen a handful of times. The read ends 3 residues early relative to the CDR3; the germline J gene fills the gap. This chain links TRBV5-4 with TRBJ2-7; TRBD1 aligns across 8 bases. Germline lookup yields CDR1 SGHNT and CDR2 YYREEE (reference sequence). V lost 0 bases to trimming and J lost 2 bases; unmatched junction nucleotides: 1. The CDR3 has 14 residues. This chain's CDR3 is CASSLDRGAYEQYF. The DNA read from the CDR3 is TGTGCCAGCAGCTTGGACAGGGGGGCCTACGAG. Full variable domain (rest looked up from reference TRBV5-4 and TRBJ2-7): ETGVTQSPTHLIKTRGQQVTLRCSSQSGHNTVSWYQQALGQGPQFIFQYYREEENGRGNFPPRFSGLQFPNYSSELNVNALELDDSALYLCASSLDRGAYEQYFGPGTRLTVT.